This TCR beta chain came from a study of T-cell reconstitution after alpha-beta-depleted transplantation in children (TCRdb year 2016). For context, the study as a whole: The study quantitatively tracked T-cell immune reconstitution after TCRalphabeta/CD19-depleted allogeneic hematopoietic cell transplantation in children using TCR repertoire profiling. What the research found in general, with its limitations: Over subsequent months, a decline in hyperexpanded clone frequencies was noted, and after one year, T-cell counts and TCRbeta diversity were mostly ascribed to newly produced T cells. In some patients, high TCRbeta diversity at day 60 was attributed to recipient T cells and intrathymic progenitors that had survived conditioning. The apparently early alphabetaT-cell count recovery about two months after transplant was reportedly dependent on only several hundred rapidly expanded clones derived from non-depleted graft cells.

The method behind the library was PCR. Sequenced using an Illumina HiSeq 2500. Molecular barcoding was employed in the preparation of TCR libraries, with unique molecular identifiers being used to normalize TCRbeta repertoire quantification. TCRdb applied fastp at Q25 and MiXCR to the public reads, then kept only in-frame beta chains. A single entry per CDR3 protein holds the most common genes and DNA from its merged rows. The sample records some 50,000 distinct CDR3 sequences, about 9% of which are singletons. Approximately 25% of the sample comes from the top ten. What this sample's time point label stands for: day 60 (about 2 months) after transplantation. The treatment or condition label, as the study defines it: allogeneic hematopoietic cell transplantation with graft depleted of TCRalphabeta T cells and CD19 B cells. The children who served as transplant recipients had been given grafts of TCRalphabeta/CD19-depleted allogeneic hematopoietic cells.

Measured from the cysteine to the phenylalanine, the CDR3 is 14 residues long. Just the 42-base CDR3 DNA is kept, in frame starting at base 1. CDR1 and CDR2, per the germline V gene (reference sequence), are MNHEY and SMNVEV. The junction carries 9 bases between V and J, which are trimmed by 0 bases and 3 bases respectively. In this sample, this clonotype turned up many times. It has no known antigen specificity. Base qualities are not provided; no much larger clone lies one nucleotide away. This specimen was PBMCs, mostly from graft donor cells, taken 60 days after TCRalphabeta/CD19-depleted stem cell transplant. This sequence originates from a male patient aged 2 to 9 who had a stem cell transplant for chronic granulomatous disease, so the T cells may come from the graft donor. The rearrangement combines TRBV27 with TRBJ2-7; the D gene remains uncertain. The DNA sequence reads TGTGCCAGCAGTTTATCGAAGTGGGGCTACGAGCAGTACTTC. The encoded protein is CASSLSKWGYEQYF.